One and the same sample provided the 24 T cell receptor beta chains below, sequenced in a study of T cells in Graves' hyperthyroidism and ophthalmopathy. Amplified regions were TCR beta CDR3 sequences from RNA transcripts. HTBI primers were the set used in a first-round RT-PCR of the TCR CDR3. TCRdb reprocessed the multiplex PCR reads via MiXCR and lists one record per CDR3 protein. The repertoire holds about 400,000 distinct CDR3 sequences, more than 15% seen once, with about a quarter in the top ten. Sequenced sample: blood. These receptors came from a woman between 18 and 29 years old with Graves' hyperthyroidism that later progressed to Graves' ophthalmopathy.

The chain recombines TRBV15 with TRBJ2-1; a weak D match, TRBD2 (6 bases). The CDR3 has 17 amino acids. The germline gives CDR1 LNHNV, CDR2 YYDKDF (reference sequence). V lost 5 bases, J lost 0 bases, and 17 bases lay in between. CDR3: CATSCPLVGGSYNEQFF. The CDR3 DNA sequence: TGTGCCACCAGCTGCCCGCTTGTCGGGGGCTCCTACAATGAGCAGTTCTTC.

J is TRBJ2-3 and V is TRBV25-1, with D possibly TRBD2 on 5 matching bases. The germline V gene encodes CDR1 MGHDK and CDR2 SYGVNS. Trimming removed 1 base at V and 8 bases at J, with 16 bases between. This CDR3 spans 15 amino acids. This CDR3 reads CASSELALGGGTQYF. As DNA, the CDR3 is TGTGCCAGCAGTGAATTAGCGCTAGGAGGCGGTACGCAGTATTTT. Full variable domain (outside the CDR3, taken from reference TRBV25-1 and TRBJ2-3): EADIYQTPRYLVIGTGKKITLECSQTMGHDKMYWYQQDPGMELHLIHYSYGVNSTEKGDLSSESTVSRIRTEHFPLTLESARPSHTSQYLCASSELALGGGTQYFGPGTRLTVL.

This clonotype was detected ten times or more. J is TRBJ2-5 and V is TRBV6-1; TRBD1 aligns across 7 bases. The junction had 7 bases not matched to a gene; V was cut back by 4 bases and J by 5 bases. The CDR3 loop spans 14 amino acids. Germline-derived CDR1 and CDR2 are MNHNS and SASEGT. CDR3 nucleotide sequence: TGTGCCAGCAGTGCGTTGAAGGGGGCGGAGACCCAGTACTTC. This gives the protein CASSALKGAETQYF.

This clonotype was seen repeatedly, ten times or more. The rearrangement uses TRBV20-1 and TRBJ2-7, with TRBD2 identical over 7 bases. The length of the CDR3 is 13 residues. Per germline, CDR1 DFQATT and CDR2 SNEGSKA (reference sequence). J lost 0 bases, V lost 4 bases, and 3 bases had no gene match. The CDR3 spells CSATSGSSYEQYF. DNA of the CDR3: TGCAGTGCTACTAGCGGTAGCTCCTACGAGCAGTACTTC.

The V call is TRBV7-8, the J call TRBJ2-2; D gene uncertain. This CDR3 region has 15 residues. Looked up from germline, CDR1 is SGHVS and CDR2 is FQNEAQ. The germline V and J ends were trimmed by 5 bases and 1 base, with 11 bases remaining between them. The CDR3 sequence: CASSPEPGNTGELFF. CDR3 coding DNA: TGTGCCAGCAGCCCGGAGCCTGGGAACACCGGGGAGCTGTTTTTT.

This clonotype was observed many times. The V and J genes are TRBV5-1 and TRBJ2-7; possibly TRBD2 for D (6 bases). The germline V gene encodes CDR1 SGHRS and CDR2 YFSETQ. This CDR3 is 13 amino acids long. Trimming cost V 4 bases and J 4 bases, with 12 bases left between them. The CDR3 reads CASSVWRVYEQYF. DNA for the CDR3: TGCGCCAGCAGCGTCTGGAGGGTGTACGAGCAGTACTTC.

The V call is TRBV18, the J call TRBJ1-5; D is ambiguous. With 4 bases removed from V and 0 bases from J, the gap between germline ends came to 7 bases. Germline-derived CDR1 and CDR2 are KGHSH and LQKENI. The CDR3 extends over 14 amino acids. CDR3 sequence (DNA): TGTGCCAGCTCACAGACTGATAGCAATCAGCCCCAGCATTTT. It translates to CASSQTDSNQPQHF.

This clonotype was counted many times. The rearrangement links TRBV12-3 or TRBV12-4 to TRBJ2-2; TRBD2 matches at 13 bases. The CDR3 covers 21 residues. The J segment lost 2 bases and the V segment lost 5 bases, leaving 17 bases of the junction unmatched. CDR3 sequence reads: CASSRGSRGLAGPNNTGELFF. CDR3 in DNA: TGTGCCAGCAGTCGCGGCTCCCGGGGACTAGCGGGACCTAATAACACCGGGGAGCTGTTTTTT.

The genes are TRBV7-2 and TRBJ2-1; D may correspond to TRBD1 or TRBD2 (5 bases each). Per the germline V gene, CDR1 is SGHTA and CDR2 is FQGNSA. This CDR3 is 18 amino acids long. V lost 5 bases and J 2 bases, leaving 22 bases between the germline ends. CDR3 in DNA: TGTGCCAGCAGCCAAGAAAAGGGTCTGGGGGTTACCTACAATGAGCAGTTCTTC. It specifies CASSQEKGLGVTYNEQFF.

This clonotype was observed at least ten times. The chain employs TRBV5-5 and TRBJ2-7; 7 positions agree with TRBD1. The CDR3 is 13 amino acids. The J segment lost 3 bases and the V segment lost 10 bases, leaving 10 bases of the junction unmatched. The germline CDR1 and CDR2 sequences are SGHKS and YYEKEE (reference sequence). The CDR3 loop reads CASWTTGYYEQYF. The DNA of the CDR3 is TGTGCCTCCTGGACGACAGGGTACTACGAGCAGTACTTC.

This clonotype was seen many times. The DNA of the CDR3 is TGTGCCAGCAGCTTCGGTCAAGGCACAGATACGCAGTATTTT. Its protein is CASSFGQGTDTQYF. This chain links TRBV7-9 with TRBJ2-3; D call uncertain. This CDR3 is built from 14 residues. V was shortened by 3 bases and J by 1 base, with 8 bases between the two germline ends. The germline gives CDR1 SEHNR, CDR2 FQNEAQ (reference sequence).

This clonotype was seen ten or more times. The chain has TRBV6-5 and TRBJ1-2; possibly TRBD1 for D (5 bases). The CDR3 is made up of 14 amino acids. Trimming cost V 3 bases and J 7 bases, with 15 bases left between them. CDR1 and CDR2 (germline): MNHEY, SVGAGI. The CDR3 region has the DNA TGTGCCAGCAGTTATACGCAGGGAGGTCGTGGCTACACCTTC. Its translation: CASSYTQGGRGYTF.

This clonotype was seen at least ten times. The chain combines TRBV5-6 with TRBJ2-7, with 8 bases lining up with TRBD1. J was trimmed by 1 base and V by 1 base; bases with no gene match: 7. The CDR3 is 16 residues long. Germline lookup yields CDR1 SGHDT and CDR2 YYEEEE. In nucleotides, the CDR3 is TGTGCCAGCAGCTTGTCCCCCCGGACAGGGTCCTACGAGCAGTACTTC. The encoded protein is CASSLSPRTGSYEQYF.

Ten or more counts support this clonotype. The chain employs TRBV6-1 and TRBJ1-1, with 7 bases fitting TRBD1. The CDR3 has 12 residues. Looked up from germline, CDR1 is MNHNS and CDR2 is SASEGT. V trimming: 8 bases; J trimming: 4 bases; junction bases outside the gene matches: 4. The CDR3 loop reads CASHQGVTEAFF. CDR3 in DNA: TGTGCCAGCCACCAGGGGGTCACTGAAGCTTTCTTT.

V and J are TRBV27 and TRBJ1-5; D is possibly TRBD1 (6 bases). Trimming removed 5 bases at V and 1 base at J, with 15 bases between. From germline, CDR1 is MNHEY and CDR2 SMNVEV (reference sequence). The CDR3 sequence is 16 residues long. Here the CDR3 reads CASSPTGGRSNQPQHF. For the CDR3, the DNA is TGTGCCAGCAGTCCTACGGGGGGGCGAAGCAATCAGCCCCAGCATTTT.

This clonotype has ten or more counts. The V gene is TRBV27, the J gene TRBJ2-1; 13 bases are shared with TRBD2. The J segment lost 3 bases and the V segment lost 2 bases, leaving 4 bases of the junction unmatched. The CDR3 is 17 residues long. Germline loops: CDR1 MNHEY, CDR2 SMNVEV (reference sequence). In nucleotides, the CDR3 is TGTGCCAGCAGTTTAAGACTAGCGGGAGGTTTCTACAATGAGCAGTTCTTC. Translating it yields CASSLRLAGGFYNEQFF.

CDR3 protein: CASSFGGGATGPRIGYTF. The DNA for the CDR3 is TGTGCCAGCAGCTTCGGGGGGGGGGCAACCGGGCCCCGAATTGGCTACACCTTC. The J gene is TRBJ1-2, the V gene TRBV7-9; a weak D match, TRBD1 (6 bases). This CDR3 has 18 residues. Trimming took 3 bases from V and 7 from J, leaving 27 bases between them. Looked up from germline, CDR1 is SEHNR and CDR2 is FQNEAQ (reference sequence).

This clonotype was seen a few times. The chain couples TRBV7-8 to TRBJ2-2; no definite D call. Germline V gene data show CDR1 as SGHVS and CDR2 as FQNEAQ. V was clipped by 5 bases and J by 0 bases, with 10 bases between them. The CDR3 runs to 15 residues. The CDR3 region is CASSPRATNTGELFF. The CDR3 bases are TGTGCCAGCAGCCCCCGGGCCACGAACACCGGGGAGCTGTTTTTT.

The chain couples TRBV20-1 to TRBJ2-2, with D perhaps TRBD1 or TRBD2 (5 bases each). Germline CDR1 DFQATT, CDR2 SNEGSKA (reference sequence). Trimming removed 2 bases from V and 0 bases from J, with 13 bases in between. The CDR3 runs to 16 residues. CDR3 nucleotide sequence: TGCAGTGCTAGACGCGTTGGGGGTTCGAACACCGGGGAGCTGTTTTTT. Its translation is CSARRVGGSNTGELFF.

This clonotype was seen at least ten times. The chain links TRBV6-1 to TRBJ2-2, with 11 bases aligning to TRBD2. This CDR3 is built from 19 residues. Germline CDR1 is MNHNS and CDR2 is SASEGT. The V gene end was trimmed by 3 bases and the J gene end by 0 bases; junction bases not matched to a gene: 9. The CDR3: CASSDWLAGGPANTGELFF. The CDR3 DNA reads as TGTGCCAGCAGTGATTGGTTAGCGGGAGGGCCAGCGAACACCGGGGAGCTGTTTTTT.

This clonotype appeared many times. The chain links TRBV20-1 to TRBJ2-3; D uncertain. The V and J ends lost 0 bases and 4 bases respectively, with 20 bases between them. The CDR3 runs to 17 residues. Germline V gives CDR1 DFQATT, CDR2 SNEGSKA (reference sequence). CDR3 loop: CSARDLFAFFGADTQYF. CDR3 sequence (DNA): TGCAGTGCTAGAGATTTGTTTGCCTTTTTTGGGGCAGATACGCAGTATTTT.

This clonotype has at least ten counts. V is TRBV6-1 and J is TRBJ2-7, with D possibly matching TRBD2 (6 bases). The germline V and J ends were trimmed by 1 base and 4 bases, with 11 bases remaining between them. The CDR3 length is 14 residues. Looked up from germline, CDR1 is MNHNS and CDR2 is SASEGT. CDR3 sequence: CASSEDRDFYEQYF. In DNA, the CDR3 is TGTGCCAGCAGTGAAGACCGGGACTTTTACGAGCAGTACTTC.

The chain is built from TRBV25-1 and TRBJ2-1; 7 nucleotides agree with TRBD2. Germline-derived CDR1 and CDR2 are MGHDK and SYGVNS. V gave up 1 base and J gave up 6 bases; unmatched junction bases: 6. The CDR3 loop spans 15 amino acids. DNA of the CDR3: TGTGCCAGCAGTGAATGGGGGGGAACGGGCAATGAGCAGTTCTTC. Amino acids: CASSEWGGTGNEQFF.

This chain links TRBV7-2 with TRBJ1-1; D uncertain. CDR3 length equals 16 residues. CDR1 is SGHTA and CDR2 is FQGNSA in the germline V gene. Trimming removed 2 bases from V and 3 bases from J, with 16 bases in between. DNA for the CDR3: TGTGCCAGCAGCTTACCCCCCGGTCCTTTTTACACTGAAGCTTTCTTT. Translation: CASSLPPGPFYTEAFF.